This T cell receptor beta chain was observed in a study of shared clonotypes between healthy human individuals. Study details: Ranging from 18 to 49 in age, donors were a couple of women and three men. The plates for each donor numbered three CD4 naive, three CD4 memory, two CD8 naive and one CD8 memory.

Genomic DNA of each subset was evenly split across several immunoSEQ plates. Profiled with immunoSEQ multiplex PCR; TCRdb holds only in-frame clones, not every one. The sample has approximately 500,000 clones, approximately 95% seen once; the top ten hold about 0.054%. The V segment lost 1 base and the J segment 6 bases; nucleotides outside the gene matches: 11. Germline V gene sequence: CDR1 LNHDA, CDR2 SQIVND (reference sequence). The CDR3 is 18 residues long. Material for sequencing was naive CD4+ T cells sorted from blood. Subset given: CD45RA+ positively selected. This receptor was identified in a woman aged 25 to 39 in good health. V is TRBV19 and J is TRBJ2-2; 10 positions agree with TRBD2. CDR3 region: CASSIVGGRGLAAGELFF. CDR3 coding DNA: TGTGCCAGTAGTATAGTGGGGGGGCGAGGACTAGCGGCCGGGGAGCTGTTTTTT.